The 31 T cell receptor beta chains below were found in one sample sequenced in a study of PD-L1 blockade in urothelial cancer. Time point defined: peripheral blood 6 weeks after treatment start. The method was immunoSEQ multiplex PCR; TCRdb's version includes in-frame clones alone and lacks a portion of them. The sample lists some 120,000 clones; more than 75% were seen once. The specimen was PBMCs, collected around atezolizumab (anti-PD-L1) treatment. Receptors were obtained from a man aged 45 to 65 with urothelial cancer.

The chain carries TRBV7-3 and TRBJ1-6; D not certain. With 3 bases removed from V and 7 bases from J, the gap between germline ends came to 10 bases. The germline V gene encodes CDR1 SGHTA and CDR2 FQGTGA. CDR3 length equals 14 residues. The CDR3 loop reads CASSFDGSNSPLHF. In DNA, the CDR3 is TGTGCCAGCAGCTTCGACGGGAGCAATTCACCCCTCCACTTT.

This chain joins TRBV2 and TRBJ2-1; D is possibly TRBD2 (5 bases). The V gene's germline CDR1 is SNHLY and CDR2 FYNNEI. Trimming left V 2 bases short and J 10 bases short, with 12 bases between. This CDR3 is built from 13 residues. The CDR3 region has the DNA TGTGCCAGCAGTGAATTGCTCGGAGGCGAGCAGTTCTTC. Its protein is CASSELLGGEQFF.

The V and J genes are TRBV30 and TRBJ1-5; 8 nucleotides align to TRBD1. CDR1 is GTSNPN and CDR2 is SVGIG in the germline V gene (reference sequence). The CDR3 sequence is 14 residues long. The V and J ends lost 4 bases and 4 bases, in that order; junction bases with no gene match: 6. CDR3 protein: CAWTGQGKNQPQHF. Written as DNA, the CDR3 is TGTGCCTGGACCGGACAGGGAAAAAATCAGCCCCAGCATTTT.

CDR3 in amino acids: CASSIIDRGMNTEAFF. The CDR3 DNA is TGTGCCAGTAGTATCATTGACAGGGGGATGAACACTGAAGCTTTCTTT. This rearrangement joins TRBV19 to TRBJ1-1, with TRBD1 matching over 9 bases. CDR1 LNHDA and CDR2 SQIVND come from the germline V gene (reference sequence). V shed 3 bases, J shed 0 bases, and the junction held 5 bases outside the gene matches. This CDR3 is 16 amino acids long.

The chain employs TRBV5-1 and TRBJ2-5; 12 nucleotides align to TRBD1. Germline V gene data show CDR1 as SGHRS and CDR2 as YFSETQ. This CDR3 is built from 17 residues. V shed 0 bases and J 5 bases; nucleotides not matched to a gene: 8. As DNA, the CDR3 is TGCGCCAGCAGCTTGGTTGGGACAGGGGGCCCCCGGGAGACCCAGTACTTC. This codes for CASSLVGTGGPRETQYF.

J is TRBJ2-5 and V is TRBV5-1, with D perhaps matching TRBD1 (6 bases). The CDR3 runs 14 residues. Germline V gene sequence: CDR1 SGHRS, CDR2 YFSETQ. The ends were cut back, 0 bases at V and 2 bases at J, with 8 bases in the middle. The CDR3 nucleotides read TGCGCCAGCAGCTTGGAGGGACAACAAGAGACCCAGTACTTC. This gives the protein CASSLEGQQETQYF. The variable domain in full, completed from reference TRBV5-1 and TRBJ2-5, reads KAGVTQTPRYLIKTRGQQVTLSCSPISGHRSVSWYQQTPGQGLQFLFEYFSETQRNKGNFPGRFSGRQFSNSRSEMNVSTLELGDSALYLCASSLEGQQETQYFGPGTRLLVL.

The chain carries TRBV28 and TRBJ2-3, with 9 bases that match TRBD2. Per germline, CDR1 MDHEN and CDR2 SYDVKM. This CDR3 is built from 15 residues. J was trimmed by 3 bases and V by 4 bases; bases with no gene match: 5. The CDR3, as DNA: TGTGCCAGCAGTTCGCCTAGCGGGAATACAGATACGCAGTATTTT. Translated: CASSSPSGNTDTQYF.

CDR3 sequence (DNA): TGCGCCAGCAGCGCCGGACAGGGGGCGGTCTGGGGTGTCGGCTACACCTTC. Encoded protein: CASSAGQGAVWGVGYTF. V is TRBV5-1 and J is TRBJ1-2; TRBD1 agrees at 11 bases. Germline V lookup: CDR1 SGHRS, CDR2 YFSETQ. The junction had 16 bases not matched to a gene; V was cut back by 4 bases and J by 8 bases. This CDR3 comprises 17 residues.

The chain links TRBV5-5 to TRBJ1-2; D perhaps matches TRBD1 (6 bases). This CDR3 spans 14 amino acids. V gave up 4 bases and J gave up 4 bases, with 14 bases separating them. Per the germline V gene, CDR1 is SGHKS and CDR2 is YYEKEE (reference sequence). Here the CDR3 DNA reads TGTGCCAGCAGCAGCACAGGGACCCGCTATGGCTACACCTTC. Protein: CASSSTGTRYGYTF.

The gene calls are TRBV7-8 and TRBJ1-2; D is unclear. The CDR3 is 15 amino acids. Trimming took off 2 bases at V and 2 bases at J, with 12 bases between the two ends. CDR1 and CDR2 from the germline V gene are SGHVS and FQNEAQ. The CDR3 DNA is TGTGCCAGCAGCTTACGTACCAGGCCGAACTATGGCTACACCTTC. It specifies CASSLRTRPNYGYTF.

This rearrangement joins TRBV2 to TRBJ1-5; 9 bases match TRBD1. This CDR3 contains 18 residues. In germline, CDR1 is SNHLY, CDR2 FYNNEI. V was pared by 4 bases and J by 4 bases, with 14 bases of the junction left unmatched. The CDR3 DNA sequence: TGTGCCAGCAGTGTCGGGAAGAACCGGGACAGGGAAAATCAGCCCCAGCATTTT. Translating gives CASSVGKNRDRENQPQHF. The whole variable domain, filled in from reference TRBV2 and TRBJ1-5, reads EPEVTQTPSHQVTQMGQEVILRCVPISNHLYFYWYRQILGQKVEFLVSFYNNEISEKSEIFDDQFSVERPDGSNFTLKIRSTKLEDSAMYFCASSVGKNRDRENQPQHFGDGTRLSIL.

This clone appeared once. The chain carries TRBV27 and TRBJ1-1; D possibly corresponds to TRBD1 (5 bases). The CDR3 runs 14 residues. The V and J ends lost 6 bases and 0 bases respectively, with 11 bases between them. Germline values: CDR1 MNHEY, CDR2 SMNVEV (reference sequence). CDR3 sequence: CASRGGVLNTEAFF. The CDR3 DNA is TGTGCCAGCAGGGGGGGGGTTCTGAACACTGAAGCTTTCTTT.

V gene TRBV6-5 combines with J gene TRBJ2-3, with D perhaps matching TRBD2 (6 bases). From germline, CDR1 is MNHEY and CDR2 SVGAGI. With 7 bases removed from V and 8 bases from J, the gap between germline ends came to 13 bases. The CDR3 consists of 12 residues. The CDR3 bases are TGTGCCAGCACCCCCAACGGGGGTACGCAGTATTTT. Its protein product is CASTPNGGTQYF.

CDR3 amino acids: CASSPGQPLNEQFF. In nucleotides, the CDR3 is TGCGCCAGCAGCCCGGGACAGCCGCTCAATGAGCAGTTCTTC. The J gene is TRBJ2-1, the V gene TRBV10-2; 7 bases map to TRBD1. Trimming at V came to 6 bases and at J to 6 bases, leaving 8 bases not matched to a gene. From germline, CDR1 is WSHSY and CDR2 SAAADI. The CDR3 runs 14 residues.

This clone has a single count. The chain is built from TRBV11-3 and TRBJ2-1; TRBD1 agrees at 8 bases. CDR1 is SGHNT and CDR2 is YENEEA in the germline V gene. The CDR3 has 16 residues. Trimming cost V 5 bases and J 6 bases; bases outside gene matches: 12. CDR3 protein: CASSPDSGGAGNEQFF. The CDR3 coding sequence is TGTGCCAGCAGCCCTGATTCAGGGGGCGCTGGCAATGAGCAGTTCTTC. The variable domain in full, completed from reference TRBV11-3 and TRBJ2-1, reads EAGVVQSPRYKIIEKKQPVAFWCNPISGHNTLYWYLQNLGQGPELLIRYENEEAVDDSQLPKDRFSAERLKGVDSTLKIQPAELGDSAVYLCASSPDSGGAGNEQFFGPGTRLTVL.

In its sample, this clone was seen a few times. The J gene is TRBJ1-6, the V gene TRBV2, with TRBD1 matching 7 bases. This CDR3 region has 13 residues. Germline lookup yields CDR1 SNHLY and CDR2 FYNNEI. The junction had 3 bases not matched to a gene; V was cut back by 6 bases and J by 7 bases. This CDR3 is CASSDRENSPLHF. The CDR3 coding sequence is TGTGCCAGCAGCGACAGGGAAAATTCACCCCTCCACTTT.

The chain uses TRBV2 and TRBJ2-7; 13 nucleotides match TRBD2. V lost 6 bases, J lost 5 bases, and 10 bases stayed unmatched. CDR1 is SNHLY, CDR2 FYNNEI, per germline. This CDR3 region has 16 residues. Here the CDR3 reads CASSTKLAGGPNEQYF. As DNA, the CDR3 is TGTGCCAGCAGCACAAAACTAGCGGGAGGGCCCAACGAGCAGTACTTC.

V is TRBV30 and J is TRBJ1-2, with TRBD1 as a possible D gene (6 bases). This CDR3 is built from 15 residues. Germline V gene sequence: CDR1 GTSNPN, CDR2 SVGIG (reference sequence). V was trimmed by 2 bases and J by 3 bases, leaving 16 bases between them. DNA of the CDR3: TGTGCCTGGAGTACACAACCTTGGACAGACTATGGCTACACCTTC. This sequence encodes CAWSTQPWTDYGYTF. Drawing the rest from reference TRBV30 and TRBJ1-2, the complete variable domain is SQTIHQWPATLVQPVGSPLSLECTVEGTSNPNLYWYRQAAGRGLQLLFYSVGIGQISSEVPQNLSASRPQDRQFILSSKKLLLSDSGFYLCAWSTQPWTDYGYTFGSGTRLTVV.

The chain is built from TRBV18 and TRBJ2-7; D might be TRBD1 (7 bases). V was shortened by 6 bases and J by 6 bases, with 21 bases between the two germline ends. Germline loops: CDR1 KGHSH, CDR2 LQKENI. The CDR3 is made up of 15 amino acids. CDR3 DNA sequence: TGTGCCAGCTCTTCAGACTCAGGGGGGCGGCTCGAGCAGTACTTC. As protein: CASSSDSGGRLEQYF.

The CDR3 loop is CASSPDTSGNTIYF. The CDR3 region has the DNA TGTGCCAGCAGTCCTGACACATCTGGAAACACCATATATTTT. This chain joins TRBV6-5 and TRBJ1-3; D gene uncertain. The CDR3 sequence is 14 residues long. CDR1 MNHEY and CDR2 SVGAGI come from the germline V gene. V shed 5 bases and J shed 1 base, with 9 bases lying between them.

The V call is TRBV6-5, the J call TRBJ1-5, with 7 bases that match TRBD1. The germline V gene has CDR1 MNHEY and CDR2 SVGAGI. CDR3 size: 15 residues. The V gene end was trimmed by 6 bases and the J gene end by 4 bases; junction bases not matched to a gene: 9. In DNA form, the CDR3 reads TGTGCCAGCAGCGAAACAGGGGTACGAAATCAGCCCCAGCATTTT. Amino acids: CASSETGVRNQPQHF.

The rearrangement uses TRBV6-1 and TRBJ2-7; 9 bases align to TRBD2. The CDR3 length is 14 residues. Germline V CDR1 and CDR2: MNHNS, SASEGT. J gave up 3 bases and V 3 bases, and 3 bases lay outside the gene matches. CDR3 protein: CASSETSGNYEQYF. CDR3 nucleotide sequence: TGTGCCAGCAGTGAGACTAGCGGAAACTACGAGCAGTACTTC.

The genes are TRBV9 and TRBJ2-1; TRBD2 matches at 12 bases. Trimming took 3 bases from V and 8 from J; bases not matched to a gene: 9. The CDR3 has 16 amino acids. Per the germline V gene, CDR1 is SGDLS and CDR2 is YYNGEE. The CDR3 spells CASSARGLAGLHEQFF. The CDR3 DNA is TGTGCCAGCAGCGCGCGAGGACTAGCGGGGTTGCATGAGCAGTTCTTC.

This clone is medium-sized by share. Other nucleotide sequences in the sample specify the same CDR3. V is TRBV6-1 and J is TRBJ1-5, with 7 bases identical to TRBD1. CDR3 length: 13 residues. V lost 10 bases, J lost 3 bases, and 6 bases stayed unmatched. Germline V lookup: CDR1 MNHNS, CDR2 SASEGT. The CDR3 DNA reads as TGTGCCACCAAGACAGGGTCCAATCAGCCCCAGCATTTT. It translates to CATKTGSNQPQHF.

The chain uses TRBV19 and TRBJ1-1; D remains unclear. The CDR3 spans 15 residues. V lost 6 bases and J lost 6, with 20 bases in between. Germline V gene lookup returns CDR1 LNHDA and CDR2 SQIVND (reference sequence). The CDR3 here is CASRSAPNAEAEAFF. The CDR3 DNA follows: TGTGCCAGTAGATCGGCCCCCAACGCGGAGGCTGAAGCTTTCTTT. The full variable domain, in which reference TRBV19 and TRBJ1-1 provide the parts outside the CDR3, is DGGITQSPKYLFRKEGQNVTLSCEQNLNHDAMYWYRQDPGQGLRLIYYSQIVNDFQKGDIAEGYSVSREKKESFPLTVTSAQKNPTAFYLCASRSAPNAEAEAFFGQGTRLTVV.

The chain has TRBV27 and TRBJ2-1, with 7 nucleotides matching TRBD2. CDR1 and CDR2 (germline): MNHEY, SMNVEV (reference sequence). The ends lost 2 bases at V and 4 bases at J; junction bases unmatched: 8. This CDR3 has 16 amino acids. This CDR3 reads CASSLLPLAEYNEQFF. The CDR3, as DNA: TGTGCCAGCAGTTTACTTCCCCTAGCGGAGTACAATGAGCAGTTCTTC.

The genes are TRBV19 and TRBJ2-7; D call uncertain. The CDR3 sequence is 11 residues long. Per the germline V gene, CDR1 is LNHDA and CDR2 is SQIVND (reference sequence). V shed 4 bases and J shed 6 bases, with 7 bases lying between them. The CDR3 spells CASSSGLEQYF. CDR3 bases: TGTGCCAGTAGTAGTGGGCTCGAGCAGTACTTC.

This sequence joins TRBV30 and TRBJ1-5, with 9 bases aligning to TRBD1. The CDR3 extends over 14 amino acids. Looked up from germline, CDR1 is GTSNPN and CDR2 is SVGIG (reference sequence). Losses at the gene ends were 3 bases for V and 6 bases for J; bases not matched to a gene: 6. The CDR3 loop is CAWSTGTGTQPQHF. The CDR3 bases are TGTGCCTGGAGCACCGGGACAGGGACTCAGCCCCAGCATTTT.

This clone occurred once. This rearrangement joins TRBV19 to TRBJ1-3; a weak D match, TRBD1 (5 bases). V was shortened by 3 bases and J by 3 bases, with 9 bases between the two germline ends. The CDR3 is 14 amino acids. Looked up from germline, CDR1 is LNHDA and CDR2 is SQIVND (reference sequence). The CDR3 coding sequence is TGTGCCAGTAGTATTGGGACTTTTGGAAACACCATATATTTT. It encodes CASSIGTFGNTIYF.

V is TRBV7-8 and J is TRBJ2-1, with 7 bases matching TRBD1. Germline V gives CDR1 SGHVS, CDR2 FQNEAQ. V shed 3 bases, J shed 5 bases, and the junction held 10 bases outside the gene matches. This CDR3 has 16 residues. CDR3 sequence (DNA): TGTGCCAGCAGCTTGCCAGGACGGGACAGTGACAATGAGCAGTTCTTC. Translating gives CASSLPGRDSDNEQFF.

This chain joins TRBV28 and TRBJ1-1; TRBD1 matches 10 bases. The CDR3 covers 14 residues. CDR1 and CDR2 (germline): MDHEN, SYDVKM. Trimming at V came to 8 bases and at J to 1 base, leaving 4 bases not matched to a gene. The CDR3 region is CASHRTGGNTEAFF. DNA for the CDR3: TGTGCCAGCCACCGGACAGGGGGGAACACTGAAGCTTTCTTT.